The 32 T cell receptor beta chains presented below share a single source sample, sequenced in a study of blood T cell repertoires in COVID-19. The data were produced by immunoSEQ multiplex PCR, yet TCRdb's version contains in-frame clones alone and is incomplete. The data show over 200,000 clones, around 83% seen once. The sequenced sample was peripheral blood. All receptors come from an elderly man with acute or convalescent COVID-19.

This chain connects TRBV5-4 to TRBJ2-4, with 8 positions matching TRBD1. CDR3 length equals 16 residues. V lost 1 base and J lost 3; bases outside the gene matches: 6. The germline CDR1 and CDR2 sequences are SGHNT and YYREEE (reference sequence). This chain's CDR3 is CASSLLPTGGKNIQYF. In nucleotides, the CDR3 is TGTGCCAGCAGCTTGCTCCCTACAGGGGGCAAAAACATTCAGTACTTC.

The V and J genes are TRBV7-9 and TRBJ2-5, with unresolved D. CDR3 length equals 13 residues. The V end was cut by 5 bases, the J end by 5 bases, with 12 bases between. Germline V gene data show CDR1 as SEHNR and CDR2 as FQNEAQ (reference sequence). CDR3 nucleotide sequence: TGTGCCAGCAGCCGAGGTTTAGAGGAGACCCAGTACTTC. Amino acids: CASSRGLEETQYF.

The chain links TRBV7-2 to TRBJ2-1, with D perhaps TRBD2 (5 bases). The CDR3 spans 12 residues. Per the germline V gene, CDR1 is SGHTA and CDR2 is FQGNSA. Trimming removed 4 bases from V and 10 bases from J, with 11 bases in between. The CDR3 is CASSSRVGEQFF. The DNA of the CDR3 is TGTGCCAGCAGCTCGAGGGTGGGGGAGCAGTTCTTC. Full variable domain (rest looked up from reference TRBV7-2 and TRBJ2-1): GAGVSQSPSNKVTEKGKDVELRCDPISGHTALYWYRQSLGQGLEFLIYFQGNSAPDKSGLPSDRFSAERTGGSVSTLTIQRTQQEDSAVYLCASSSRVGEQFFGPGTRLTVL.

The gene calls are TRBV3-1 (or the pseudogene TRBV3-2) and TRBJ2-6; 7 bases align to TRBD1. The CDR3 has 18 residues. Germline V lookup: CDR1 LGHDT, CDR2 YNNKEL (reference sequence). Germline trimming cut 4 bases from V and 0 bases from J; bases unmatched to any gene: 9. This CDR3 is CASSPRDSSFSGANVLTF. Here the CDR3 DNA reads TGTGCCAGCAGCCCCCGGGACAGTTCATTCTCTGGGGCCAACGTCCTGACTTTC.

The chain recombines TRBV11-3 with TRBJ1-1, with a possible D match to TRBD1 (5 bases). The V and J ends lost 3 bases and 5 bases respectively, with 10 bases between them. CDR1 is SGHNT, CDR2 YENEEA, per germline. The CDR3 spans 13 residues. The CDR3 reads CASSFGAGTEAFF. Here the CDR3 DNA reads TGTGCCAGCAGCTTTGGGGCTGGGACTGAAGCTTTCTTT. Full variable domain (remainder filled in from reference TRBV11-3 and TRBJ1-1): EAGVVQSPRYKIIEKKQPVAFWCNPISGHNTLYWYLQNLGQGPELLIRYENEEAVDDSQLPKDRFSAERLKGVDSTLKIQPAELGDSAVYLCASSFGAGTEAFFGQGTRLTVV.

The chain recombines TRBV19 with TRBJ2-1; 12 bases agree with TRBD1. The J segment lost 10 bases and the V segment lost 5 bases, leaving 12 bases of the junction unmatched. This CDR3 region has 16 residues. CDR1 is LNHDA and CDR2 is SQIVND in the germline V gene (reference sequence). The CDR3 is CASSRSGTGGEREQFF. The CDR3 DNA reads as TGTGCCAGTAGTCGCTCCGGGACAGGGGGCGAGAGGGAGCAGTTCTTC.

This rearrangement joins TRBV19 to TRBJ2-2, with D possibly matching TRBD1 (6 bases). This CDR3 is built from 17 residues. Trimming pared 1 base from V and 6 bases from J, leaving 18 bases between. Germline V gene data show CDR1 as LNHDA and CDR2 as SQIVND (reference sequence). CDR3: CASSIGKGVVGSGELFF. CDR3 sequence (DNA): TGTGCCAGTAGTATAGGAAAGGGGGTAGTAGGGTCCGGGGAGCTGTTTTTT.

This clone turned up a few times. The V gene is TRBV28, the J gene TRBJ2-1; TRBD1 aligns across 7 bases. The CDR3 sequence is 15 residues long. Germline CDR1 is MDHEN and CDR2 is SYDVKM. V lost 3 bases, J lost 8 bases, and 10 bases stayed unmatched. The CDR3 loop is CASSFDRRGGYEQFF. Written as DNA, the CDR3 is TGTGCCAGCAGTTTTGACCGGCGAGGGGGCTATGAGCAGTTCTTC.

The chain combines TRBV7-9 with TRBJ1-1, with 7 positions matching TRBD1. Germline assignment: CDR1 SEHNR and CDR2 FQNEAQ (reference sequence). CDR3 length equals 15 residues. V gave up 8 bases and J gave up 6 bases; unmatched junction bases: 15. CDR3: CASSPLTDRFAEAFF. In nucleotides, the CDR3 is TGTGCCAGCTCGCCCCTGACGGACAGGTTCGCTGAAGCTTTCTTT.

This chain connects TRBV20-1 to TRBJ2-5; 11 nucleotides agree with TRBD2. The CDR3 covers 16 residues. The ends lost 3 bases at V and 4 bases at J; junction bases unmatched: 10. CDR1 and CDR2 (germline): DFQATT, SNEGSKA (reference sequence). DNA of the CDR3: TGCAGTGCTAGTGAAGTCTCCGGACTAGCGGGAGAGACCCAGTACTTC. Translating it yields CSASEVSGLAGETQYF.

The chain employs TRBV27 and TRBJ2-5; 9 nucleotides align to TRBD2. The germline CDR1 and CDR2 sequences are MNHEY and SMNVEV (reference sequence). Trimming at V came to 3 bases and at J to 5 bases, leaving 4 bases not matched to a gene. This CDR3 spans 14 amino acids. The CDR3 loop reads CASSLVAGDETQYF. DNA of the CDR3: TGTGCCAGCAGTTTGGTAGCGGGAGACGAGACCCAGTACTTC.

This chain uses TRBV14 with TRBJ1-6; tentative D call: TRBD1 (6 bases). Germline assignment: CDR1 SGHDN and CDR2 FVKESK. The CDR3 covers 15 residues. The germline V and J ends were trimmed by 4 bases and 7 bases, with 14 bases remaining between them. The CDR3 sequence: CASSRLGGGNSPLHF. The CDR3 nucleotides are TGTGCCAGCAGCCGCCTCGGGGGGGGCAATTCACCCCTCCACTTT. Drawing the rest from reference TRBV14 and TRBJ1-6, the complete variable domain is EAGVTQFPSHSVIEKGQTVTLRCDPISGHDNLYWYRRVMGKEIKFLLHFVKESKQDESGMPNNRFLAERTGGTYSTLKVQPAELEDSGVYFCASSRLGGGNSPLHFGNGTRLTVT.

The chain carries TRBV6-5 and TRBJ1-4; tentatively, D is TRBD1 (5 bases). CDR1 and CDR2 from the germline V gene are MNHEY and SVGAGI. Trimming took 10 bases from V and 7 from J, leaving 16 bases between them. This CDR3 region has 13 residues. Here the CDR3 reads CATTGQVVEKLFF. CDR3 bases: TGTGCCACCACAGGCCAAGTGGTTGAAAAACTGTTTTTT.

The chain carries TRBV3-1 (or the pseudogene TRBV3-2) and TRBJ2-7; possible D gene TRBD2, 6 bases. Looked up from germline, CDR1 is LGHDT and CDR2 is YNNKEL (reference sequence). V lost 5 bases and J lost 7, with 15 bases in between. This CDR3 has 13 residues. CDR3 loop: CASSYGTSREQYF. DNA for the CDR3: TGTGCCAGCAGCTACGGGACTTCGCGTGAGCAGTACTTC.

The V gene is TRBV5-5, the J gene TRBJ2-2; tentative D call: TRBD1 (5 bases). Trimming cost V 4 bases and J 5 bases, with 18 bases left between them. From germline, CDR1 is SGHKS and CDR2 YYEKEE (reference sequence). The length of the CDR3 is 16 residues. CDR3 amino acids: CASSPQGNLGTGELFF. The CDR3 bases are TGTGCCAGCAGCCCCCAGGGTAACCTAGGAACCGGGGAGCTGTTTTTT. The variable domain in full, with the rest retrieved from reference TRBV5-5 and TRBJ2-2, is DAGVTQSPTHLIKTRGQQVTLRCSPISGHKSVSWYQQVLGQGPQFIFQYYEKEERGRGNFPDRFSARQFPNYSSELNVNALLLGDSALYLCASSPQGNLGTGELFFGEGSRLTVL.

The CDR3 region has the DNA TGTGCCAGCAGTAACGGTATTGGACAGGGGTTCGCCGGGGAGCTGTTTTTT. Translated: CASSNGIGQGFAGELFF. The rearrangement links TRBV2 to TRBJ2-2; 9 nucleotides agree with TRBD1. The CDR3 has 17 amino acids. Looked up from germline, CDR1 is SNHLY and CDR2 is FYNNEI. With V trimmed by 5 bases and J by 6 bases, 13 bases remained unmatched.

The genes are TRBV11-2 and TRBJ1-6; the match to TRBD1 covers 8 bases. This CDR3 has 17 residues. Germline V gene data show CDR1 as SGHAT and CDR2 as FQNNGV. V was pared by 0 bases and J by 6 bases, with 7 bases of the junction left unmatched. This CDR3 reads CASSLDGTGVANSPLHF. The CDR3 DNA reads as TGTGCCAGCAGCTTAGATGGGACAGGAGTAGCTAATTCACCCCTCCACTTT.

This chain connects TRBV6-2 or TRBV6-3 to TRBJ1-2; TRBD1 matches at 10 bases. The CDR3 covers 12 residues. From germline, CDR1 is MNHEY and CDR2 SVGEGT. V gave up 2 bases and J gave up 14 bases; unmatched junction bases: 5. The CDR3 DNA is TGTGCCAGCAGTTACGACAGGGGGCTGGGAACCTTC. Its protein product is CASSYDRGLGTF.

The chain joins TRBV5-1 to TRBJ2-1; 7 positions agree with TRBD1. V trimming: 6 bases; J trimming: 2 bases; junction bases outside the gene matches: 14. The CDR3 runs 17 residues. Germline V gene sequence: CDR1 SGHRS, CDR2 YFSETQ. CDR3 region: CASKKPGQILAYNEQFF. The CDR3 DNA reads as TGCGCCAGCAAAAAGCCGGGACAGATTTTAGCCTACAATGAGCAGTTCTTC.

The V call is TRBV28, the J call TRBJ1-1; D is perhaps TRBD1 (5 bases). V lost 6 bases to trimming and J lost 5 bases, with 19 bases between them. Germline V gene lookup returns CDR1 MDHEN and CDR2 SYDVKM. The CDR3 extends over 15 amino acids. CDR3 region: CASSLPGRGPTEAFF. CDR3 sequence (DNA): TGTGCCAGCAGCCTCCCCGGGAGGGGCCCAACTGAAGCTTTCTTT.

V gene TRBV19 combines with J gene TRBJ1-5; weak D call: TRBD1 (6 bases). Germline V lookup: CDR1 LNHDA, CDR2 SQIVND (reference sequence). Trimming left V 3 bases short and J 1 base short, with 16 bases between. CDR3 length: 17 amino acids. The CDR3 sequence is CASSIRGGDKSNQPQHF. The CDR3 region has the DNA TGTGCCAGTAGTATCAGGGGAGGGGACAAAAGCAATCAGCCCCAGCATTTT. The variable domain in full, with the rest retrieved from reference TRBV19 and TRBJ1-5, is DGGITQSPKYLFRKEGQNVTLSCEQNLNHDAMYWYRQDPGQGLRLIYYSQIVNDFQKGDIAEGYSVSREKKESFPLTVTSAQKNPTAFYLCASSIRGGDKSNQPQHFGDGTRLSIL.

V usage is TRBV14 and J usage is TRBJ1-2; no clear D. The CDR3 extends over 13 amino acids. The V and J ends lost 4 bases and 5 bases respectively, with 11 bases between them. Germline V gene lookup returns CDR1 SGHDN and CDR2 FVKESK. For the CDR3, the DNA is TGTGCCAGCAGCCTGACGGGTTTGTATGGCTACACCTTC. Translating it yields CASSLTGLYGYTF.

In this sample, this clone turned up a few times. The gene calls are TRBV19 and TRBJ2-3, with 7 bases lining up with TRBD1. From germline, CDR1 is LNHDA and CDR2 SQIVND (reference sequence). The CDR3 has 17 residues. The V gene end was trimmed by 5 bases and the J gene end by 6 bases; junction bases not matched to a gene: 17. The CDR3 here is CASSGSSGQPSWDTQYF. The CDR3 DNA is TGTGCCAGTAGTGGAAGCTCGGGACAGCCCTCATGGGATACGCAGTATTTT. The full variable domain, with the rest looked up from reference TRBV19 and TRBJ2-3, is DGGITQSPKYLFRKEGQNVTLSCEQNLNHDAMYWYRQDPGQGLRLIYYSQIVNDFQKGDIAEGYSVSREKKESFPLTVTSAQKNPTAFYLCASSGSSGQPSWDTQYFGPGTRLTVL.

This clone has a single count. The CDR3 reads CASRAGTGETQYF. The CDR3 coding sequence is TGTGCCAGCAGGGCAGGGACTGGGGAGACCCAGTACTTC. The V and J genes are TRBV25-1 and TRBJ2-5, with D tentatively TRBD2 (6 bases). CDR3 length equals 13 residues. Germline V gives CDR1 MGHDK, CDR2 SYGVNS. Deletions cut 6 bases from V and 5 bases from J, with 13 bases between.

The V call is TRBV2, the J call TRBJ1-1; 8 bases map to TRBD1. Germline V gives CDR1 SNHLY, CDR2 FYNNEI. Trimming cost V 4 bases and J 1 base; bases outside gene matches: 2. The CDR3 length is 14 residues. The CDR3 sequence is CASSGQGWNTEAFF. CDR3 coding DNA: TGTGCCAGCAGTGGACAGGGGTGGAACACTGAAGCTTTCTTT.

The chain is built from TRBV9 and TRBJ2-5, with D possibly matching TRBD2 (7 bases). The CDR3 runs 14 residues. Trimming removed 4 bases from V and 2 bases from J, with 12 bases in between. Germline CDR1 and CDR2: SGDLS and YYNGEE. CDR3 in amino acids: CASSQGRGQETQYF. In DNA form, the CDR3 reads TGTGCCAGCAGCCAGGGGAGGGGACAAGAGACCCAGTACTTC.

The chain recombines TRBV30 with TRBJ1-2; 7 nucleotides align to TRBD1. There are 13 residues in the CDR3. After removal of 3 bases from V and 4 bases from J, the junction contained 5 bases not matched to a gene. Looked up from germline, CDR1 is GTSNPN and CDR2 is SVGIG (reference sequence). The CDR3 region is CAWSDRDGYGYTF. The CDR3 DNA reads as TGTGCCTGGAGCGACAGGGATGGCTATGGCTACACCTTC.

V gene TRBV5-4 combines with J gene TRBJ1-6, with 9 bases identical to TRBD1. The CDR3 covers 16 residues. CDR1 and CDR2 from the germline V gene are SGHNT and YYREEE (reference sequence). V shed 2 bases, J shed 5 bases, and the junction held 5 bases outside the gene matches. The CDR3 coding sequence is TGTGCCAGCAGCTTCTGGGGACAGGGCCATAATTCACCCCTCCACTTT. Amino acid sequence: CASSFWGQGHNSPLHF.

The rearrangement links TRBV28 to TRBJ2-1; D is ambiguous. CDR1 is MDHEN and CDR2 is SYDVKM in the germline V gene. Deletions cut 7 bases from V and 9 bases from J, with 10 bases between. The CDR3 contains 11 residues. This CDR3 reads CASTVYGEQFF. CDR3 DNA: TGTGCCAGCACCGTCTACGGTGAGCAGTTCTTC. Looking up the rest from reference TRBV28 and TRBJ2-1 gives the full variable domain: DVKVTQSSRYLVKRTGEKVFLECVQDMDHENMFWYRQDPGLGLRLIYFSYDVKMKEKGDIPEGYSVSREKKERFSLILESASTNQTSMYLCASTVYGEQFFGPGTRLTVL.

This clone was seen a handful of times. The chain combines TRBV3-1 (or the pseudogene TRBV3-2) with TRBJ1-6; D is unclear. V lost 1 base, J lost 11 bases, and 15 bases lay in between. Per the germline V gene, CDR1 is LGHDT and CDR2 is YNNKEL (reference sequence). This CDR3 has 15 amino acids. The CDR3 region is CASSQVPGPWAPLHF. The CDR3 coding sequence is TGTGCCAGCAGCCAAGTCCCAGGCCCATGGGCACCCCTCCACTTT.

The chain recombines TRBV7-2 with TRBJ1-6; D is ambiguous. The CDR3 sequence is 13 residues long. Trimming cost V 8 bases and J 7 bases, with 12 bases left between them. Germline V gene data show CDR1 as SGHTA and CDR2 as FQGNSA. The CDR3 nucleotides read TGTGCCAGCGGGCAAGCCGACAATTCACCCCTCCACTTT. Its protein product is CASGQADNSPLHF.

V usage is TRBV2 and J usage is TRBJ1-2; TRBD1 aligns across 7 bases. The V segment lost 7 bases and the J segment 8 bases; nucleotides outside the gene matches: 7. The CDR3 has 12 amino acids. Germline V lookup: CDR1 SNHLY, CDR2 FYNNEI. CDR3 sequence: CASTGDSVGYTF. CDR3 DNA sequence: TGTGCCAGCACTGGGGACAGCGTGGGCTACACCTTC. Supplemented by reference TRBV2 and TRBJ1-2, the full variable domain reads EPEVTQTPSHQVTQMGQEVILRCVPISNHLYFYWYRQILGQKVEFLVSFYNNEISEKSEIFDDQFSVERPDGSNFTLKIRSTKLEDSAMYFCASTGDSVGYTFGSGTRLTVV.